The entry below describes one T cell receptor (beta chain). A much larger clonotype is one base distant, so this may be a read error. The data were taken from a study of regulatory T cells in long-lasting Graves disease. Construction of the TCR beta libraries employed iRepertoire HTBI primers in conjunction with Arm-PCR of CDR3 regions. MiXCR, run by TCRdb on the multiplex PCR reads, gives a single entry per CDR3 protein. The sample has just over 600,000 distinct CDR3 sequences; roughly 15% are singletons. The time point is: newly diagnosed GD, antithyroid drugs for less than 3 months. PBMCs provided the RNA from which the TCR library was made. Graves' disease diagnosis followed American Thyroid Association guidelines. In Xi'an, China, an endocrinology department was the source of patients. The CDR3 sequence is 16 residues long. With 5 bases clipped from V and 6 bases from J, the junction kept 10 bases outside the gene matches. Germline-derived CDR1 and CDR2 are MNHEY and SVGEGT.

These records were also assigned to another study, of T cells in Graves' hyperthyroidism and ophthalmopathy.

This TCR was recovered from a woman in her twenties or thirties with Graves disease. The chain links TRBV6-2 or TRBV6-3 to TRBJ2-5; 12 bases align to TRBD2. This specimen was peripheral blood mononuclear cells (PBMCs), taken at new diagnosis, from a patient treated with antithyroid drugs. This CDR3 is CASSDPLAGGRKTQYF. CDR3 in DNA: TGTGCCAGCAGTGACCCACTAGCGGGAGGACGGAAGACCCAGTACTTC.